This passage covers 3 T cell receptor beta chains from one sample sequenced in a study of response to subunit inactivated influenza vaccine. TCRdb reanalysed the RT-PCR reads using MiXCR and keeps one entry per CDR3 protein. Here the sample spans about 650,000 distinct CDR3 sequences, about 15% being singletons. Sample: PBMCs from blood, taken 14 to 15 days before vaccination. These receptors were collected from a man aged 50-60 years who received an inactivated influenza vaccine.

V is TRBV28 and J is TRBJ2-7, with TRBD1 matching 8 bases. The CDR3 contains 15 residues. Germline CDR1 and CDR2: MDHEN and SYDVKM. V lost 4 bases, J lost 6 bases, and 11 bases stayed unmatched. The DNA of the CDR3 is TGTGCCAGCAGTTCCTCTCGGACAGGGCCCCGCGAGCAGTACTTC. Protein: CASSSSRTGPREQYF.

This sequence joins TRBV29-1 and TRBJ2-3, with D unresolved. The CDR3 spans 11 residues. CDR1 and CDR2 from the germline V gene are SQVTM and ANQGSEA. Trimming pared 4 bases from V and 5 bases from J, leaving 7 bases between. CDR3 DNA: TGCAGCGTTGGTATACAAGATACGCAGTATTTT. This codes for CSVGIQDTQYF.

This clonotype was seen more than once but under ten times. This chain uses TRBV10-3 with TRBJ2-1; 9 positions match TRBD2. The CDR3 length is 13 residues. The trim removed 10 bases at V and 5 bases at J, leaving 6 bases unmatched. Germline values: CDR1 ENHRY, CDR2 SYGVKD. The chain's CDR3 is CATKAGGDNEQFF. DNA of the CDR3: TGTGCCACCAAAGCGGGAGGAGACAATGAGCAGTTCTTC.